This is a list of T cell receptor beta chains from one sample in a study of T cell repertoires in cytomegalovirus infection. TCRdb reprocessed the reads with MiXCR, giving one entry per CDR3 protein. This sample has around 120,000 distinct CDR3 sequences; around 25% occur once, and the top ten carry roughly 35%. The antigens of these receptors remain unknown. The sequencing sample was made of PBMCs, sequenced either directly or after in vitro stimulation (not recorded which). These receptor sequences come from a human donor in good health (CMV status not recorded). Some clones in this sample may be carry-over from other donors' samples. The CDR3 runs from the conserved cysteine through the conserved F or W. Fields, in order: clone size, V gene, D gene, J gene, CDR3 length, CDR3 DNA, CDR3 protein. The D gene is left open where the match is weak. Clone size is given for some rows only: seen once, a few or many times, or a class if the clone is expanded.

clone size: few
V gene: TRBV28
D gene: TRBD1
J gene: TRBJ1-4
CDR3 length: 17
CDR3 DNA: TGTGCCAGCAGCCGGCTTGGCGCCGGGACAGGGGATGAAAAACTGTTTTTT
CDR3 protein: CASSRLGAGTGDEKLFF

clone size: few
V gene: TRBV27
D gene: TRBD1
J gene: TRBJ1-1
CDR3 length: 16
CDR3 DNA: TGTGCCAGCAAGCCTCGGAGGGGGCAAGTTCGCACTGAAGCTTTCTTT
CDR3 protein: CASKPRRGQVRTEAFF

clone size: few
V gene: TRBV4-1
D gene: TRBD1
J gene: TRBJ1-5
CDR3 length: 14
CDR3 DNA: TGCGCCAGCAAAACCGAGGGGGCCAATCAGCCCCAGCATTTT
CDR3 protein: CASKTEGANQPQHF

clone size: few
V gene: TRBV6-5
D gene: TRBD2
J gene: TRBJ2-1
CDR3 length: 16
CDR3 DNA: TGTGCCAGCAGTTACAAGAGTAGCGGGATGGGCAATGAGCAGTTCTTC
CDR3 protein: CASSYKSSGMGNEQFF

clone size: -
V gene: TRBV6-1
D gene: -
J gene: TRBJ2-2
CDR3 length: 15
CDR3 DNA: TGTGCCAGCAAGAACGGAGAGGCCCGAGCCGGGGAGCTGTTTTTT
CDR3 protein: CASKNGEARAGELFF

clone size: few
V gene: TRBV4-1
D gene: TRBD1
J gene: TRBJ1-2
CDR3 length: 17
CDR3 DNA: TGCGCCAGCAGCCAACCTATGGGACAGAGAGCTAACTATGGCTACACCTTC
CDR3 protein: CASSQPMGQRANYGYTF

clone size: -
V gene: TRBV6-6
D gene: TRBD2
J gene: TRBJ2-1
CDR3 length: 17
CDR3 DNA: TGTGCCAGCAGTCCGACAGGCACTAGCGGGGAAAACAATGAGCAGTTCTTC
CDR3 protein: CASSPTGTSGENNEQFF

clone size: -
V gene: TRBV24-1
D gene: -
J gene: TRBJ2-1
CDR3 length: 12
CDR3 DNA: TGTGCCACCAGTGGGGGTCTCAATGAGCAGTTCTTC
CDR3 protein: CATSGGLNEQFF

clone size: -
V gene: TRBV23-1
D gene: -
J gene: TRBJ2-5
CDR3 length: 14
CDR3 DNA: TGCGCCAGCAGTCAATTTGTACCCCAAGAGACCCAGTACTTC
CDR3 protein: CASSQFVPQETQYF

clone size: -
V gene: TRBV7-2
D gene: -
J gene: TRBJ2-2
CDR3 length: 15
CDR3 DNA: TGTGCCAGCAGCCCTGGGGGGATCGACCGCGGGGAGCTGTTTTTT
CDR3 protein: CASSPGGIDRGELFF

clone size: -
V gene: TRBV19
D gene: -
J gene: TRBJ2-2
CDR3 length: 13
CDR3 DNA: TGTGCCAGTAGGAAGGTAGCCGCCGGGGAGCTGTTTTTT
CDR3 protein: CASRKVAAGELFF

clone size: -
V gene: TRBV6-2/TRBV6-3
D gene: -
J gene: TRBJ2-2
CDR3 length: 16
CDR3 DNA: TGTGCCAGCAGCTGGGGGCGGGGATCGAACACCGGGGAGCTGTTTTTT
CDR3 protein: CASSWGRGSNTGELFF

clone size: -
V gene: TRBV2
D gene: TRBD2
J gene: TRBJ2-3
CDR3 length: 17
CDR3 DNA: TGTGCCAGCATGTCGAGACTAGCGGGATTAGCTGGAGATACGCAGTATTTT
CDR3 protein: CASMSRLAGLAGDTQYF

clone size: few
V gene: TRBV12-3/TRBV12-4
D gene: -
J gene: TRBJ2-6
CDR3 length: 16
CDR3 DNA: TGTGCCAGCACCAGGGACGGTAGCTCTGGGGCCAACGTCCTGACTTTC
CDR3 protein: CASTRDGSSGANVLTF

clone size: few
V gene: TRBV7-6
D gene: -
J gene: TRBJ1-1
CDR3 length: 16
CDR3 DNA: TGTGCCAGCAGCTTAAGCAGGGCTGGGATGAACACTGAAGCTTTCTTT
CDR3 protein: CASSLSRAGMNTEAFF

clone size: many
V gene: TRBV7-9
D gene: TRBD1
J gene: TRBJ2-1
CDR3 length: 12
CDR3 DNA: TGTGCCACCCTAGTAGTCGACAGGGTCGGGTTCTTC
CDR3 protein: CATLVVDRVGFF

clone size: -
V gene: TRBV7-9
D gene: -
J gene: TRBJ2-3
CDR3 length: 12
CDR3 DNA: TGTGCCAGCAGAGTAGGCACAGATACGCAGTATTTT
CDR3 protein: CASRVGTDTQYF

clone size: -
V gene: TRBV15
D gene: -
J gene: TRBJ2-7
CDR3 length: 13
CDR3 DNA: TGTGCCACCAGCAGAGTAACAGGTGCCGAGCAGTACTTC
CDR3 protein: CATSRVTGAEQYF

clone size: -
V gene: TRBV19
D gene: -
J gene: TRBJ2-1
CDR3 length: 23
CDR3 DNA: TGTGCCAGTAGAAGTTACTTAGGGACAGGGCGATTAGCGGGGACCGAATTATACAATGAGCAGTTCTTC
CDR3 protein: CASRSYLGTGRLAGTELYNEQFF

clone size: -
V gene: TRBV7-9
D gene: -
J gene: TRBJ2-6
CDR3 length: 14
CDR3 DNA: TGTGCCAGCAGCGCCACTGTTGGGGCCAACGTCCTGACTTTC
CDR3 protein: CASSATVGANVLTF

clone size: -
V gene: TRBV27
D gene: -
J gene: TRBJ2-1
CDR3 length: 15
CDR3 DNA: TGTGCCAGCAGTTTAAATCCCAAACGGGGGAGCCATCGGTTCTTC
CDR3 protein: CASSLNPKRGSHRFF

clone size: many
V gene: TRBV7-8
D gene: -
J gene: TRBJ1-4
CDR3 length: 16
CDR3 DNA: TGTGCCAGCAGCCGCGCGCAGCTGCAGCGGGGGGAAAAACTGTTTTTT
CDR3 protein: CASSRAQLQRGEKLFF

clone size: -
V gene: TRBV7-9
D gene: -
J gene: TRBJ2-3
CDR3 length: 14
CDR3 DNA: TGTGCCAGCACCTCATCCGCGAGCACAGATACGCAGTATTTT
CDR3 protein: CASTSSASTDTQYF

clone size: -
V gene: TRBV20-1
D gene: TRBD1
J gene: TRBJ2-5
CDR3 length: 17
CDR3 DNA: TGCAGTGCTACAAAAACGACAGGGGTCTTTGCTAGGGAGACCCAGTACTTC
CDR3 protein: CSATKTTGVFARETQYF

clone size: few
V gene: TRBV6-1
D gene: -
J gene: TRBJ2-3
CDR3 length: 11
CDR3 DNA: TGTGCCAGCAGTGGGTTGGATACGCAGTATTTT
CDR3 protein: CASSGLDTQYF

clone size: many
V gene: TRBV7-8
D gene: TRBD2
J gene: TRBJ2-1
CDR3 length: 17
CDR3 DNA: TGTGCCAGCAGCTATCGCGAGGGACTAGCGGCTTACAATGAGCAGTTCTTC
CDR3 protein: CASSYREGLAAYNEQFF

clone size: -
V gene: TRBV6-2/TRBV6-3
D gene: TRBD2
J gene: TRBJ2-7
CDR3 length: 14
CDR3 DNA: TGTGCCAGCAGTTACTCGACTAGCGCCTACGAGCAGTACTTC
CDR3 protein: CASSYSTSAYEQYF

clone size: -
V gene: TRBV7-9
D gene: -
J gene: TRBJ2-5
CDR3 length: 15
CDR3 DNA: TGTGCCAGCAGCTCAGCAAGGAGAGCCCAAGAGACCCAGTACTTC
CDR3 protein: CASSSARRAQETQYF

clone size: -
V gene: TRBV11-3
D gene: TRBD2
J gene: TRBJ2-2
CDR3 length: 16
CDR3 DNA: TGTGCCAGCAGCTTTTTTAGCGGGAGGAGCACCGGGGAGCTGTTTTTT
CDR3 protein: CASSFFSGRSTGELFF

clone size: -
V gene: TRBV28
D gene: TRBD2
J gene: TRBJ2-7
CDR3 length: 15
CDR3 DNA: TGTGCCAGCAGAACGCCGGGACTAGCGCCTTACGAGCAGTACTTC
CDR3 protein: CASRTPGLAPYEQYF

clone size: few
V gene: TRBV20-1
D gene: TRBD1
J gene: TRBJ2-7
CDR3 length: 14
CDR3 DNA: TGCAGTGCCCGGCCCGAGACAGGGGTCCACGAGCAGTACTTC
CDR3 protein: CSARPETGVHEQYF

clone size: -
V gene: TRBV7-9
D gene: TRBD1
J gene: TRBJ1-2
CDR3 length: 16
CDR3 DNA: TGTGCCAGCAGCTTAAGTTCGCGGGACAGGTCCTATGGCTACACCTTC
CDR3 protein: CASSLSSRDRSYGYTF

clone size: many
V gene: TRBV7-2
D gene: -
J gene: TRBJ2-1
CDR3 length: 14
CDR3 DNA: TGTGCCAGCAGCTTAGGGCTTGGCAGGGTTGAGCAGTTCTTC
CDR3 protein: CASSLGLGRVEQFF

clone size: many
V gene: TRBV7-2
D gene: TRBD2
J gene: TRBJ2-3
CDR3 length: 16
CDR3 DNA: TGTGCCAGCAGCTGGGGGACTAGCGGGAGGCCAGATACGCAGTATTTT
CDR3 protein: CASSWGTSGRPDTQYF

clone size: -
V gene: TRBV30
D gene: -
J gene: TRBJ2-3
CDR3 length: 14
CDR3 DNA: TGTGCCTGGAGGGGGGAGCGCTCCACAGATACGCAGTATTTT
CDR3 protein: CAWRGERSTDTQYF

clone size: few
V gene: TRBV28
D gene: -
J gene: TRBJ1-1
CDR3 length: 13
CDR3 DNA: TGTGCCAGCAGTTCTCTCCAATTTTCTGAAGCTTTCTTT
CDR3 protein: CASSSLQFSEAFF

clone size: -
V gene: TRBV5-1
D gene: -
J gene: TRBJ2-3
CDR3 length: 13
CDR3 DNA: TGCGCCAGCAGCGCCGGAACCACAGATACGCAGTATTTT
CDR3 protein: CASSAGTTDTQYF

clone size: many
V gene: TRBV7-2
D gene: TRBD1
J gene: TRBJ1-5
CDR3 length: 14
CDR3 DNA: TGTGCCAGCAGCTCCGGACAGGAGGGTCAGCCCCAGCATTTT
CDR3 protein: CASSSGQEGQPQHF

clone size: many
V gene: TRBV23-1
D gene: -
J gene: TRBJ2-1
CDR3 length: 14
CDR3 DNA: TGCGCCAGCAGTCATCGGGGGTCCTACAATGAGCAGTTCTTC
CDR3 protein: CASSHRGSYNEQFF

clone size: few
V gene: TRBV4-1
D gene: -
J gene: TRBJ1-5
CDR3 length: 15
CDR3 DNA: TGCGCCAGCAGTGAGGGGGGGGCGAGCAATCAGCCCCAGCATTTT
CDR3 protein: CASSEGGASNQPQHF

clone size: many
V gene: TRBV5-1
D gene: TRBD1
J gene: TRBJ2-7
CDR3 length: 14
CDR3 DNA: TGCGCCAGCAGCTGGGACAGACCGCAATACGAGCAGTACTTC
CDR3 protein: CASSWDRPQYEQYF

clone size: -
V gene: TRBV20-1
D gene: -
J gene: TRBJ2-6
CDR3 length: 15
CDR3 DNA: TGCAGCGCGCGGCCAGCTAGCTCTGGGGCCAACGTCCTGACTTTC
CDR3 protein: CSARPASSGANVLTF

clone size: -
V gene: TRBV30
D gene: -
J gene: TRBJ2-4
CDR3 length: 11
CDR3 DNA: TGTGCCTGGACTGGGGTCAACATTCAGTACTTC
CDR3 protein: CAWTGVNIQYF

clone size: -
V gene: TRBV7-2
D gene: -
J gene: TRBJ2-6
CDR3 length: 17
CDR3 DNA: TGTGCCAGCAGCTTAAACGTGGGACCCTCTGGGGCCAACGTCCTGACTTTC
CDR3 protein: CASSLNVGPSGANVLTF

clone size: few
V gene: TRBV4-1
D gene: -
J gene: TRBJ2-1
CDR3 length: 15
CDR3 DNA: TGCGCCAGCAGCCAAGATGGCGCGACCTACAATGAGCAGTTCTTC
CDR3 protein: CASSQDGATYNEQFF

clone size: once
V gene: TRBV6-2/TRBV6-3
D gene: -
J gene: TRBJ2-2
CDR3 length: 14
CDR3 DNA: TGTGACAGCAGTTGGACTGGTTACACCGGGGAGCTGTTTTTT
CDR3 protein: CDSSWTGYTGELFF

clone size: -
V gene: TRBV5-1
D gene: TRBD2
J gene: TRBJ2-1
CDR3 length: 14
CDR3 DNA: TGCGCCAGCAGCTTGGCTAGCGGGACCGATGAGCAGTTCTTC
CDR3 protein: CASSLASGTDEQFF

clone size: -
V gene: TRBV28
D gene: -
J gene: TRBJ2-3
CDR3 length: 14
CDR3 DNA: TGTGCCAGCAGTCCGGGATCTCTCACAGATACGCAGTATTTT
CDR3 protein: CASSPGSLTDTQYF

clone size: -
V gene: TRBV10-3
D gene: TRBD2
J gene: TRBJ2-3
CDR3 length: 16
CDR3 DNA: TGTGCCATCAGTGGACCTACGGGAGGGAGGACAGATACGCAGTATTTT
CDR3 protein: CAISGPTGGRTDTQYF